This is a list of T cell receptor beta chains from one sample in a study of a mutant IDH1 vaccine in newly diagnosed glioma. Produced via immunoSEQ multiplex PCR; TCRdb's table is partial and in-frame only. The data contain tens of thousands of clones, approximately 72% of them singletons. Their specific antigens are unknown. Specimen: PBMCs, collected from a glioma patient whose treatment included an IDH1 peptide vaccine. The source of these receptors is a man in his forties or fifties with glioma. Each CDR3 is given with its conserved first and last residue. The D gene is left open where the match is weak. Clone size is not always given. Where it is, it says once, few, many or a class for expanded clones.

V gene: TRBV29-1; J gene: TRBJ1-2; D gene: NA; CDR3 length: 12; clone size: NA; CDR3 protein: CSGEDRRYGYTF; CDR3 DNA: TGCAGCGGCGAGGACAGACGCTATGGCTACACCTTC
V gene: TRBV7-3; J gene: TRBJ2-1; D gene: NA; CDR3 length: 15; clone size: NA; CDR3 protein: CASSDTGLSYNEQFF; CDR3 DNA: TGTGCCAGCAGCGATACGGGCCTCTCCTACAATGAGCAGTTCTTC
V gene: TRBV18; J gene: TRBJ1-5; D gene: NA; CDR3 length: 12; clone size: NA; CDR3 protein: CASSDPNQPQHF; CDR3 DNA: TGTGCCAGCTCAGACCCGAATCAGCCCCAGCATTTT
V gene: TRBV7-9; J gene: TRBJ2-7; D gene: NA; CDR3 length: 12; clone size: NA; CDR3 protein: CASSFSSYEQYF; CDR3 DNA: TGTGCCAGCAGTTTTAGCTCCTACGAGCAGTACTTC
V gene: TRBV13; J gene: TRBJ1-4; D gene: TRBD1; CDR3 length: 15; clone size: NA; CDR3 protein: CASRQGGEGNEKLFF; CDR3 DNA: TGTGCCAGCAGGCAAGGGGGCGAAGGTAATGAAAAACTGTTTTTT
V gene: TRBV7-2; J gene: TRBJ2-5; D gene: NA; CDR3 length: 14; clone size: NA; CDR3 protein: CASSSPGGQETQYF; CDR3 DNA: TGTGCCAGCAGCTCCCCCGGGGGACAAGAGACCCAGTACTTC
V gene: TRBV12-5; J gene: TRBJ2-5; D gene: TRBD1; CDR3 length: 14; clone size: NA; CDR3 protein: CASGLDRGSKTQYF; CDR3 DNA: TGTGCTAGTGGTTTGGACAGGGGGTCGAAGACCCAGTACTTC
V gene: TRBV7-8; J gene: TRBJ2-1; D gene: TRBD2; CDR3 length: 14; clone size: NA; CDR3 protein: CASSPAGSGGGKFF; CDR3 DNA: TGTGCCAGCAGCCCAGCAGGTAGCGGGGGTGGAAAGTTCTTC
V gene: TRBV13; J gene: TRBJ2-7; D gene: NA; CDR3 length: 12; clone size: NA; CDR3 protein: CASSPPSYEQYF; CDR3 DNA: TGTGCCAGCAGCCCCCCTAGTTACGAGCAGTACTTC
V gene: TRBV6-1; J gene: TRBJ1-4; D gene: NA; CDR3 length: 16; clone size: NA; CDR3 protein: CASSANSGILNEKLFF; CDR3 DNA: TGTGCCAGCAGTGCAAATTCCGGGATCCTGAATGAAAAACTGTTTTTT
V gene: TRBV6-5; J gene: TRBJ1-3; D gene: NA; CDR3 length: 15; clone size: NA; CDR3 protein: CASSWGRFPGNTIYF; CDR3 DNA: TGTGCCAGCAGTTGGGGCAGGTTTCCTGGAAACACCATATATTTT
V gene: TRBV6-1; J gene: TRBJ1-6; D gene: NA; CDR3 length: 13; clone size: few; CDR3 protein: CASSDTFWSPLHF; CDR3 DNA: TGTGCCAGCAGTGACACGTTTTGGTCACCCCTCCACTTT
V gene: TRBV9; J gene: TRBJ2-1; D gene: TRBD2; CDR3 length: 18; clone size: NA; CDR3 protein: CASSGGGSSGGPASEQFF; CDR3 DNA: TGTGCCAGCAGCGGGGGGGGAAGCAGCGGGGGCCCGGCTAGTGAGCAGTTCTTC
V gene: TRBV6-5; J gene: TRBJ1-4; D gene: NA; CDR3 length: 15; clone size: medium-sized; CDR3 protein: CASSYAQLTNEKLFF; CDR3 DNA: TGTGCCAGCAGTTATGCCCAACTCACTAATGAAAAACTGTTTTTT
V gene: TRBV5-1; J gene: TRBJ1-1; D gene: NA; CDR3 length: 15; clone size: NA; CDR3 protein: CASSLVLAGATEAFF; CDR3 DNA: TGCGCCAGCAGCTTGGTCTTGGCAGGGGCCACTGAAGCTTTCTTT
V gene: TRBV6-1; J gene: TRBJ2-2; D gene: NA; CDR3 length: 17; clone size: NA; CDR3 protein: CASSETGLGANTGELFF; CDR3 DNA: TGTGCCAGCAGTGAGACGGGACTGGGCGCGAACACCGGGGAGCTGTTTTTT
V gene: TRBV25-1; J gene: TRBJ1-4; D gene: NA; CDR3 length: 16; clone size: few; CDR3 protein: CASSQHTRGINEKLFF; CDR3 DNA: TGTGCCAGCAGTCAACATACCCGAGGGATTAATGAAAAACTGTTTTTT
V gene: TRBV5-8; J gene: TRBJ2-2; D gene: NA; CDR3 length: 13; clone size: NA; CDR3 protein: CASSDPETGELFF; CDR3 DNA: TGTGCCAGCAGCGACCCCGAGACCGGGGAGCTGTTTTTT
V gene: TRBV5-4; J gene: TRBJ1-6; D gene: NA; CDR3 length: 18; clone size: once; CDR3 protein: CASSLGRGNTGLNSPLHF; CDR3 DNA: TGTGCCAGCAGCTTGGGACGGGGGAATACAGGGTTGAATTCACCCCTCCACTTT
V gene: TRBV30; J gene: TRBJ2-7; D gene: TRBD1; CDR3 length: 12; clone size: NA; CDR3 protein: CAWDRVSYEQYF; CDR3 DNA: TGTGCCTGGGACAGGGTCTCCTACGAGCAGTACTTC
V gene: TRBV15; J gene: TRBJ1-3; D gene: TRBD1; CDR3 length: 16; clone size: NA; CDR3 protein: CATSRGGQGKGNTIYF; CDR3 DNA: TGTGCCACCAGCAGAGGCGGACAGGGGAAAGGAAACACCATATATTTT
V gene: TRBV5-1; J gene: TRBJ1-5; D gene: NA; CDR3 length: 15; clone size: few; CDR3 protein: CASSLEGGGNQPQHF; CDR3 DNA: TGCGCCAGCAGCTTGGAAGGGGGTGGCAATCAGCCCCAGCATTTT
V gene: TRBV4-3; J gene: TRBJ2-3; D gene: NA; CDR3 length: 15; clone size: NA; CDR3 protein: CASSQGYHSGDTQYF; CDR3 DNA: TGCGCCAGCAGCCAGGGCTATCATTCGGGAGATACGCAGTATTTT